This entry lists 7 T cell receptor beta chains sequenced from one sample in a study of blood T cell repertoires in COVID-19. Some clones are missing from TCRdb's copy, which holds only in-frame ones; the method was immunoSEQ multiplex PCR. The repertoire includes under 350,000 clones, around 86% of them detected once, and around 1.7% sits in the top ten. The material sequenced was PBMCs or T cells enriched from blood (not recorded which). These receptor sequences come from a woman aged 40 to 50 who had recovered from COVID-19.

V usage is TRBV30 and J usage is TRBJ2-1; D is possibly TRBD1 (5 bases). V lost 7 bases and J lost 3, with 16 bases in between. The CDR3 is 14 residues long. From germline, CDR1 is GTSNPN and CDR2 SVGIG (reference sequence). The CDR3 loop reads CAYNRLNFYNEQFF. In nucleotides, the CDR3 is TGTGCCTACAACAGGTTAAATTTCTACAATGAGCAGTTCTTC.

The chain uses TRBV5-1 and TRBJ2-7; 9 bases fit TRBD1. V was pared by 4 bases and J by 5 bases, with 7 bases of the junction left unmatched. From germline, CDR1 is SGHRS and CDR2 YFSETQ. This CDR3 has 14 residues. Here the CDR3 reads CASSIQGAGDEQYF. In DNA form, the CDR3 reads TGCGCCAGCAGCATACAGGGGGCGGGTGACGAGCAGTACTTC.

The CDR3 protein is CASSLDPLDGYTF. The CDR3 region has the DNA TGTGCCAGCAGTCTAGACCCGCTTGATGGCTACACCTTC. This rearrangement joins TRBV27 to TRBJ1-2; the D is unclear. The CDR3 sequence is 13 residues long. Germline V gives CDR1 MNHEY, CDR2 SMNVEV (reference sequence). V shed 5 bases and J shed 6 bases, with 13 bases lying between them.

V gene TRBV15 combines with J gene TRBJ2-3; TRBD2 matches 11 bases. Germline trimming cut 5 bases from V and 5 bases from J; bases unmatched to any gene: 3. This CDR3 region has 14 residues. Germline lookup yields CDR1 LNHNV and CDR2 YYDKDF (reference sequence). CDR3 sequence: CATSPTSGKDTQYF. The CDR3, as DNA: TGTGCCACCAGCCCGACTAGCGGGAAAGATACGCAGTATTTT.

The CDR3 DNA reads as TGTGCCAGCAGCCCGACAGCCGTAAACTATGGCTACACCTTC. Encoded protein: CASSPTAVNYGYTF. The chain uses TRBV6-5 and TRBJ1-2, with D perhaps TRBD1 (5 bases). The CDR3 has 14 residues. Germline V gene sequence: CDR1 MNHEY, CDR2 SVGAGI. Between the trimmed V and J ends, which lost 6 bases and 2 bases, there was a span of 13 bases.

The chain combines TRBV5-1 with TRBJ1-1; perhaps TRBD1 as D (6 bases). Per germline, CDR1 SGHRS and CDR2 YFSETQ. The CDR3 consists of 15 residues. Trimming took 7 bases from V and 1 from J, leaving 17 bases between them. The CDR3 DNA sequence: TGCGCCAGCTCGAGAACAGGGCGCGGGAACACTGAAGCTTTCTTT. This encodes CASSRTGRGNTEAFF.

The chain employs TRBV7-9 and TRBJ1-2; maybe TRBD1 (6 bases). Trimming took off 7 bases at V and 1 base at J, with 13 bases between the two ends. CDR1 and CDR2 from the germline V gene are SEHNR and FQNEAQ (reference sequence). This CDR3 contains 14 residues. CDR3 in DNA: TGTGCCAGCACCTTCGGACAGAATAACTATGGCTACACCTTC. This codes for CASTFGQNNYGYTF. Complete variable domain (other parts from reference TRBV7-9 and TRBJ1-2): DTGVSQNPRHKITKRGQNVTFRCDPISEHNRLYWYRQTLGQGPEFLTYFQNEAQLEKSRLLSDRFSAERPKGSFSTLEIQRTEQGDSAMYLCASTFGQNNYGYTFGSGTRLTVV.